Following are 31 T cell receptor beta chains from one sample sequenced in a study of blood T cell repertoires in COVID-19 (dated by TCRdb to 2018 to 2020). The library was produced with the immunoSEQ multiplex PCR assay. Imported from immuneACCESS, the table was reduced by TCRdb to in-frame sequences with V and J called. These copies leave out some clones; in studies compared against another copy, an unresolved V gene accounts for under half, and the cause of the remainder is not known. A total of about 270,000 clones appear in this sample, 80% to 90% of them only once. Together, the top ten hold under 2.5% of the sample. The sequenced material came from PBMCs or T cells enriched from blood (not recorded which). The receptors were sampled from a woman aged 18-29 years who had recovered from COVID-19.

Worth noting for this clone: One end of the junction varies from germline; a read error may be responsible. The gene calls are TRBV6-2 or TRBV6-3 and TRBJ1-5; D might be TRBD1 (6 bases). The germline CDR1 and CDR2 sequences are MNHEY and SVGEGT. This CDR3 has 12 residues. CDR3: CASSSSRQVADF. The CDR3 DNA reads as TGTGCCAGCAGTTCAAGCCGACAGGTAGCCGATTTT.

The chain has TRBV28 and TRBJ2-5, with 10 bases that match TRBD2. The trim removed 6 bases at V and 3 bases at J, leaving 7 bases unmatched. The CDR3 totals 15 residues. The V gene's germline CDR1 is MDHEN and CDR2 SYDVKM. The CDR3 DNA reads TGTGCCAGCAGAAATCTTGGACTAGCGGAAGAGACCCAGTACTTC. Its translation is CASRNLGLAEETQYF.

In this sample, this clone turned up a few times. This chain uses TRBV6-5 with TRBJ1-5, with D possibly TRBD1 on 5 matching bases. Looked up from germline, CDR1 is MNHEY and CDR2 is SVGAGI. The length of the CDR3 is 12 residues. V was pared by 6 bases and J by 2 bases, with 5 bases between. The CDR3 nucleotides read TGTGCCAGCAGACAGGGCAATCAGCCCCAGCATTTT. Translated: CASRQGNQPQHF.

DNA of the CDR3: TGTGCCAGCAGCCTACAGGGAGAACATGGCTACACCTTC. It codes for CASSLQGEHGYTF. The V and J genes are TRBV28 and TRBJ1-2; a weak D match, TRBD1 (6 bases). In germline, CDR1 is MDHEN, CDR2 SYDVKM. Trimming removed 6 bases from V and 6 bases from J, with 14 bases in between. The CDR3 contains 13 residues.

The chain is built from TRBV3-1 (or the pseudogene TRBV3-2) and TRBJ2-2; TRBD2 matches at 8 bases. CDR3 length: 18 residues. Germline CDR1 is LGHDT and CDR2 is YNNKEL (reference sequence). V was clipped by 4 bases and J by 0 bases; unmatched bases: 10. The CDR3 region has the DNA TGTGCCAGCAGCCGCTCCGGGGCGGGGGGCCCGAACACCGGGGAGCTGTTTTTT. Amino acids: CASSRSGAGGPNTGELFF.

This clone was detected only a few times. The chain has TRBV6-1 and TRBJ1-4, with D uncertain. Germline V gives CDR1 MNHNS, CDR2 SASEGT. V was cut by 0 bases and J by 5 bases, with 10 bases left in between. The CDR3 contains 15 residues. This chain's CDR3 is CASSEAEGGNEKLFF. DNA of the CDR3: TGTGCCAGCAGTGAAGCTGAGGGAGGAAATGAAAAACTGTTTTTT.

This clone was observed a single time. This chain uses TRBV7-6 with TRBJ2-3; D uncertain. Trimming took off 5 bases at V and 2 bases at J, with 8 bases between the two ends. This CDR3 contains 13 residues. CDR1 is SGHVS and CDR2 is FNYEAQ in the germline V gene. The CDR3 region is CASSVVFTDTQYF. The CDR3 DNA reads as TGTGCCAGCAGCGTCGTCTTCACAGATACGCAGTATTTT.

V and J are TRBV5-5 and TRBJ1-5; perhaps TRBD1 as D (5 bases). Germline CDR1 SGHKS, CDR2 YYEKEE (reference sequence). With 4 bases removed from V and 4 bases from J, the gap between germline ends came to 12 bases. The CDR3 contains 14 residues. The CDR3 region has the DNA TGTGCCAGCAGCACGGGGGAGGGGAATCAGCCCCAGCATTTT. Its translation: CASSTGEGNQPQHF. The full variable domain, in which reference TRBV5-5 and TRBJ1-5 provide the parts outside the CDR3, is DAGVTQSPTHLIKTRGQQVTLRCSPISGHKSVSWYQQVLGQGPQFIFQYYEKEERGRGNFPDRFSARQFPNYSSELNVNALLLGDSALYLCASSTGEGNQPQHFGDGTRLSIL.

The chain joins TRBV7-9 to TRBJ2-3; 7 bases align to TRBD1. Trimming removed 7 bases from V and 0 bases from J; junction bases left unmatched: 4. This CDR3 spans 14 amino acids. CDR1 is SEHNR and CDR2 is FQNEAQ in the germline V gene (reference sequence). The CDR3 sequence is CASTRTGSTDTQYF. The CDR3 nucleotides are TGTGCCAGCACCCGGACAGGAAGCACAGATACGCAGTATTTT.

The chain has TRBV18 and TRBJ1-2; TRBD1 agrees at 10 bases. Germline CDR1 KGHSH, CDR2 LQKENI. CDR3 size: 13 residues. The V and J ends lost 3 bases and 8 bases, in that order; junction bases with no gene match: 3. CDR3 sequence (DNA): TGTGCCAGCTCACCGGGGACAGGGGCCGGCTACACCTTC. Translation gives CASSPGTGAGYTF.

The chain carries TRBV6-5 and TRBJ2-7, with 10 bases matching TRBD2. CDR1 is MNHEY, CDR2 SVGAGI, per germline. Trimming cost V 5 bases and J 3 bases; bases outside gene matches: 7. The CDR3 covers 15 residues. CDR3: CASSPRPSGGYEQYF. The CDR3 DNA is TGTGCCAGCAGTCCCAGACCTAGCGGGGGCTACGAGCAGTACTTC.

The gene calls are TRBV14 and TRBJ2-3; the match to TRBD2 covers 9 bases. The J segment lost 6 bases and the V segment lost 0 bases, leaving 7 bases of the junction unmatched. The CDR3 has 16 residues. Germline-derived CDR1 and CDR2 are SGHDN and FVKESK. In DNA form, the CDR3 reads TGTGCCAGCAGCCAAGAGAGGGGGCTAGCGGGGGATACGCAGTATTTT. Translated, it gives CASSQERGLAGDTQYF.

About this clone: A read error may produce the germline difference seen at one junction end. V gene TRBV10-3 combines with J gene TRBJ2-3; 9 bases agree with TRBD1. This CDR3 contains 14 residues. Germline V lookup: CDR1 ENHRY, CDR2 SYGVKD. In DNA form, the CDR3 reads TGTGCCTTCAGTGCCGGGACAGGGACAGATACGCAGTATTTT. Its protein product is CAFSAGTGTDTQYF.

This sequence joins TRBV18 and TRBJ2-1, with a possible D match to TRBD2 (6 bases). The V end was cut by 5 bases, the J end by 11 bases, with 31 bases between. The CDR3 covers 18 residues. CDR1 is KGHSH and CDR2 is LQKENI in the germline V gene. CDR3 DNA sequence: TGTGCCAGCTCAATGCGAGGGACTGGGGGTTCGACGGACGGTAAGCAGTTCTTC. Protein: CASSMRGTGGSTDGKQFF.

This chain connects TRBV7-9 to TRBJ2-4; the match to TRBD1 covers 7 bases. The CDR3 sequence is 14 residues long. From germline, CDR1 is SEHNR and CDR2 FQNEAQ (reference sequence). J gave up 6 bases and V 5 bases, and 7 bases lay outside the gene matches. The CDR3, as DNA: TGTGCCAGCAGCGGCGACAGGGAAAGAAACATTCAGTACTTC. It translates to CASSGDRERNIQYF.

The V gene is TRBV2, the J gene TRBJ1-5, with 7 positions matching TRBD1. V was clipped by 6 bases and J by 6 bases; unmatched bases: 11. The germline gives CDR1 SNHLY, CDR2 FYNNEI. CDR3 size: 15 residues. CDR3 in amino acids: CASRGRGRGGQPQHF. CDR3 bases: TGTGCCAGCAGAGGAAGGGGGCGCGGTGGTCAGCCCCAGCATTTT.

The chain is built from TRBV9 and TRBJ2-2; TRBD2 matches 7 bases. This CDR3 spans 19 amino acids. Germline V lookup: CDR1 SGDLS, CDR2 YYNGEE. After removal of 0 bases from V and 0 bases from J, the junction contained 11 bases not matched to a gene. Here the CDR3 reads CASSVAAALRGSNTGELFF. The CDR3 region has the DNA TGTGCCAGCAGCGTAGCCGCTGCTTTGCGGGGGTCGAACACCGGGGAGCTGTTTTTT. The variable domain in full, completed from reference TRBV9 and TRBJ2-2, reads DSGVTQTPKHLITATGQRVTLRCSPRSGDLSVYWYQQSLDQGLQFLIQYYNGEERAKGNILERFSAQQFPDLHSELNLSSLELGDSALYFCASSVAAALRGSNTGELFFGEGSRLTVL.

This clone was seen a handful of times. The CDR3 DNA is TGTGCCAGCAGCCAAGCAGACAGGGGATTATATGGCTACACCTTC. Protein: CASSQADRGLYGYTF. The genes are TRBV4-2 and TRBJ1-2; 8 positions match TRBD1. The J segment lost 5 bases and the V segment lost 1 base, leaving 6 bases of the junction unmatched. Germline V lookup: CDR1 LGHNA, CDR2 YNFKEQ. CDR3 size: 15 residues.

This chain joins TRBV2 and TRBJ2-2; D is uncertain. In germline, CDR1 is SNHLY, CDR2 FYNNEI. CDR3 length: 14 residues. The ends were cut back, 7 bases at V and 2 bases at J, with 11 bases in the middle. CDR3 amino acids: CASTELYNTGELFF. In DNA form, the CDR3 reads TGTGCCAGCACTGAGTTATATAACACCGGGGAGCTGTTTTTT.

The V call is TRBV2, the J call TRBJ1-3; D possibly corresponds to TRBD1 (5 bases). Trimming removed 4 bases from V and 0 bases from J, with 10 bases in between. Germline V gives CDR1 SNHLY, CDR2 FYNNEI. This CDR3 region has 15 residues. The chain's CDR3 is CASSVGPYSGNTIYF. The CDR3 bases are TGTGCCAGCAGTGTGGGGCCTTACTCTGGAAACACCATATATTTT.

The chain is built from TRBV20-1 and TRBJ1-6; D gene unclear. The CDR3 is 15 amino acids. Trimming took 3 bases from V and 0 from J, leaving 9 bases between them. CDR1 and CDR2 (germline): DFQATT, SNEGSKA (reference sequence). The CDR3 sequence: CSASGTHSYNSPLHF. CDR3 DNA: TGCAGTGCTAGTGGTACACACTCCTATAATTCACCCCTCCACTTT.

The CDR3 is CASSRFQRGTYQETQYF. Written as DNA, the CDR3 is TGCGCCAGCAGCCGGTTTCAGCGGGGGACGTACCAAGAGACCCAGTACTTC. The chain employs TRBV5-1 and TRBJ2-5; 8 bases map to TRBD2. The CDR3 spans 17 residues. Germline CDR1 reads SGHRS; CDR2 reads YFSETQ. J gave up 0 bases and V 4 bases, and 11 bases lay outside the gene matches.

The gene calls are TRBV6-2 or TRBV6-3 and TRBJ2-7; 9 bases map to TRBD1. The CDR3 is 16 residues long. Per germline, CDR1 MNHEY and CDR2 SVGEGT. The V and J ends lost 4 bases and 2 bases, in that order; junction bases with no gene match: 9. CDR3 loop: CASSSRPGTGTYEQYF. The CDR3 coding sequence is TGTGCCAGCAGTTCTCGACCAGGGACAGGGACCTACGAGCAGTACTTC.

The CDR3 spells CASSYGTGATGELFF. The CDR3 nucleotides are TGTGCCAGCAGTTACGGGACAGGGGCGACCGGGGAGCTGTTTTTT. The V and J genes are TRBV11-2 and TRBJ2-2, with 10 nucleotides matching TRBD1. V trimming: 6 bases; J trimming: 5 bases; junction bases outside the gene matches: 6. Germline CDR1 SGHAT, CDR2 FQNNGV. This CDR3 is 15 amino acids long. Full variable domain (outside the CDR3, taken from reference TRBV11-2 and TRBJ2-2): EAGVAQSPRYKIIEKRQSVAFWCNPISGHATLYWYQQILGQGPKLLIQFQNNGVVDDSQLPKDRFSAERLKGVDSTLKIQPAKLEDSAVYLCASSYGTGATGELFFGEGSRLTVL.

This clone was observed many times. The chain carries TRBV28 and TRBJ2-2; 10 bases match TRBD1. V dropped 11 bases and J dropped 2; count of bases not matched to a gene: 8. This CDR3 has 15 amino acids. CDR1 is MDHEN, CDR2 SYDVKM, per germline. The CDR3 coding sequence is TGTGCCGGACCGGGACAGGGGAAAAACACCGGGGAGCTGTTTTTT. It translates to CAGPGQGKNTGELFF.

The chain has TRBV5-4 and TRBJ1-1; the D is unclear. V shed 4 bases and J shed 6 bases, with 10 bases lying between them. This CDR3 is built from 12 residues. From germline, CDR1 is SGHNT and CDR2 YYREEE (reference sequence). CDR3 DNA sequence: TGTGCCAGCAGCCGAGAAGTCGCTGAAGCTTTCTTT. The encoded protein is CASSREVAEAFF.

For the CDR3, the DNA is TGTGCCAGCAGCTCGGGACTCCCGGAACGGGCGGATGGCTACACCTTC. Protein sequence: CASSSGLPERADGYTF. The V call is TRBV5-4, the J call TRBJ1-2; a weak D match, TRBD1 (5 bases). V lost 3 bases, J lost 6 bases, and 21 bases lay in between. Germline V CDR1 and CDR2: SGHNT, YYREEE (reference sequence). The CDR3 contains 16 residues.

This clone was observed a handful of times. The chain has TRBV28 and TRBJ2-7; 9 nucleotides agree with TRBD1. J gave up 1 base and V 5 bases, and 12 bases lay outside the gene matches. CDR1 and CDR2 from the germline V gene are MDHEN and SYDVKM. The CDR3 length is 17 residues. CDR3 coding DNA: TGTGCCAGCAGTCAGAATCGACGAGGGACAGGGTCCTACGAGCAGTACTTC. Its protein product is CASSQNRRGTGSYEQYF.

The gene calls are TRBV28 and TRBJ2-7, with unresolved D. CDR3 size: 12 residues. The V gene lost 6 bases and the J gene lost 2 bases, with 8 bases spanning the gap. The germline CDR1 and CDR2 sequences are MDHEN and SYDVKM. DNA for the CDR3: TGTGCCAGCAGCCGCGTACCCTACGAGCAGTACTTC. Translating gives CASSRVPYEQYF.

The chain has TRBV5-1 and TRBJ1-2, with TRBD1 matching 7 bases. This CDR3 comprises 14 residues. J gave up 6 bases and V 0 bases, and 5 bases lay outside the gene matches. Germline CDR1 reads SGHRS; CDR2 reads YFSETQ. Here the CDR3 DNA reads TGCGCCAGCAGCTTGGAGACAGGGTTCGATGGCTACACCTTC. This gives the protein CASSLETGFDGYTF.

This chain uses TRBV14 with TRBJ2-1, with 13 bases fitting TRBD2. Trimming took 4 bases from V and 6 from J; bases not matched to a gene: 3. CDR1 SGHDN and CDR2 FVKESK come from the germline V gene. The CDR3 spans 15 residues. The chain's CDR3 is CASSPTSGGANEQFF. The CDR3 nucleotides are TGTGCCAGCAGCCCAACTAGCGGGGGGGCCAATGAGCAGTTCTTC.